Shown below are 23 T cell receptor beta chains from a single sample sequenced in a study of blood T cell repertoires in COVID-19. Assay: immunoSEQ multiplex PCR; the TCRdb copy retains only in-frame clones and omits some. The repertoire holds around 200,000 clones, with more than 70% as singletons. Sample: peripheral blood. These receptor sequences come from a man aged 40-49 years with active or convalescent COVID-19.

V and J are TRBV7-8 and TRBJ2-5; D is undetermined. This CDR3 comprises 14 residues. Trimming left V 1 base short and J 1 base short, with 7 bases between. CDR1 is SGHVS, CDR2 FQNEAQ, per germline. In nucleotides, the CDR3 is TGTGCCAGCAGCTTAGTCGGTGGCCAAGAGACCCAGTACTTC. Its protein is CASSLVGGQETQYF.

The CDR3 region is CASSISAGENTGELFF. The CDR3 DNA sequence: TGTGCCAGTAGTATTTCGGCAGGGGAAAACACCGGGGAGCTGTTTTTT. The chain has TRBV19 and TRBJ2-2; D may be TRBD1 (6 bases). This CDR3 has 16 residues. Deletions cut 3 bases from V and 2 bases from J, with 13 bases between. CDR1 LNHDA and CDR2 SQIVND come from the germline V gene (reference sequence).

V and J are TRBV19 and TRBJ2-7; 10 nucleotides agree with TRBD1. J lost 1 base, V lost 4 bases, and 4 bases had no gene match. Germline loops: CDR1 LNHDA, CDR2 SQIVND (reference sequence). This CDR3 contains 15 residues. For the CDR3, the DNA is TGTGCCAGTAGTAGGGACAGGGGACTATCCTACGAGCAGTACTTC. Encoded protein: CASSRDRGLSYEQYF.

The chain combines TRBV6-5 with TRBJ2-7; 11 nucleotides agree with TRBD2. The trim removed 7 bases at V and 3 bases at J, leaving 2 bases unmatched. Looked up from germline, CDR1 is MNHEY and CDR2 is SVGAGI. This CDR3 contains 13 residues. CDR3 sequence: CASKLAGVYEQYF. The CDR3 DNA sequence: TGTGCCAGCAAACTAGCGGGGGTCTACGAGCAGTACTTC.

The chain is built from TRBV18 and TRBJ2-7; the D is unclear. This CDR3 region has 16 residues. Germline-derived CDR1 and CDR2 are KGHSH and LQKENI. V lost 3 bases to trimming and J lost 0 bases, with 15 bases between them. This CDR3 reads CASSPRLDLSSYEQYF. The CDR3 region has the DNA TGTGCCAGCTCACCGAGACTTGACCTCTCCTCCTACGAGCAGTACTTC.

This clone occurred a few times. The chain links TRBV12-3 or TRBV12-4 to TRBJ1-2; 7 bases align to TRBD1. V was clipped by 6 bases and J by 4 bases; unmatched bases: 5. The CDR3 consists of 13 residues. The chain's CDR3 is CASSDRVGYGYTF. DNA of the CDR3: TGTGCCAGCAGCGACAGGGTGGGCTATGGCTACACCTTC.

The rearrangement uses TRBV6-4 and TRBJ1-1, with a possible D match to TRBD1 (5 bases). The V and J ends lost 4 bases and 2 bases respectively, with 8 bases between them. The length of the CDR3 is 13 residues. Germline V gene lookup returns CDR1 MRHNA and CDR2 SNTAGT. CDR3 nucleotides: TGTGCCAGCAGTGTACAGGTCAACACTGAAGCTTTCTTT. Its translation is CASSVQVNTEAFF.

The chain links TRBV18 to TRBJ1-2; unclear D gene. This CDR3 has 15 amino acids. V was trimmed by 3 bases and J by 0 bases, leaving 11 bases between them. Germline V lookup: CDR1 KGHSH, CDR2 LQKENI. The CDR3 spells CASSPAGEPNYGYTF. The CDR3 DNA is TGTGCCAGCTCACCGGCGGGAGAACCTAACTATGGCTACACCTTC.

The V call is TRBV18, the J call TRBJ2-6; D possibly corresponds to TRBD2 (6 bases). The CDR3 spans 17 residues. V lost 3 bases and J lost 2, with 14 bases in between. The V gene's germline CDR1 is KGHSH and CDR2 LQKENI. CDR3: CASSPGEGGTGANVLTF. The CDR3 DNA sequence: TGTGCCAGCTCACCCGGAGAGGGCGGGACTGGGGCCAACGTCCTGACTTTC.

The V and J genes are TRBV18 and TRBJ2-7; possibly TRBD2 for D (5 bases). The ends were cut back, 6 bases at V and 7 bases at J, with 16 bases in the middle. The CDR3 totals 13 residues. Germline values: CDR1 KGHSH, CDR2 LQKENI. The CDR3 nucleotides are TGTGCCAGCTCCGCATCCTCAACGGGGGAGCAGTACTTC. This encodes CASSASSTGEQYF.

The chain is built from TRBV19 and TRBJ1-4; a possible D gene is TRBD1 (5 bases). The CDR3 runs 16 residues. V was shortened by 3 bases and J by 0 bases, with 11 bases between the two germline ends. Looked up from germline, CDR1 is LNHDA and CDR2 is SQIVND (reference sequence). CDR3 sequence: CASSMGTSATNEKLFF. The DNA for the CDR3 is TGTGCCAGTAGTATGGGGACTTCAGCAACTAATGAAAAACTGTTTTTT.

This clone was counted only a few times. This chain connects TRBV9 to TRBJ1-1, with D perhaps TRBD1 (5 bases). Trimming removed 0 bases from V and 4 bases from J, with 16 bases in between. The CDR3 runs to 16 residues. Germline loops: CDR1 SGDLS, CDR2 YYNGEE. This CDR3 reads CASSVGQVTRGTEAFF. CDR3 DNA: TGTGCCAGCAGCGTAGGTCAAGTCACAAGGGGCACTGAAGCTTTCTTT. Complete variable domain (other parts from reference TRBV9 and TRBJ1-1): DSGVTQTPKHLITATGQRVTLRCSPRSGDLSVYWYQQSLDQGLQFLIQYYNGEERAKGNILERFSAQQFPDLHSELNLSSLELGDSALYFCASSVGQVTRGTEAFFGQGTRLTVV.

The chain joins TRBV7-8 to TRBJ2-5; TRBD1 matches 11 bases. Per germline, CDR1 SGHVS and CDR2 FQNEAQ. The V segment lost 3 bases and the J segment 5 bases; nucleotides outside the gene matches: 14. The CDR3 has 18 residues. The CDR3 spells CASSFRGRDRGNGETQYF. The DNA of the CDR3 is TGTGCCAGCAGCTTTAGAGGCCGGGACAGGGGGAATGGGGAGACCCAGTACTTC.

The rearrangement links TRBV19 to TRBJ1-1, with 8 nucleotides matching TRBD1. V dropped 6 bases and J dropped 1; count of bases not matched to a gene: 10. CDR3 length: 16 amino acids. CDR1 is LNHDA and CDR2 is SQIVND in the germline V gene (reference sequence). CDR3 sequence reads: CASSRAETGANTEAFF. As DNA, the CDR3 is TGTGCCAGTAGCCGGGCAGAGACAGGGGCGAACACTGAAGCTTTCTTT.

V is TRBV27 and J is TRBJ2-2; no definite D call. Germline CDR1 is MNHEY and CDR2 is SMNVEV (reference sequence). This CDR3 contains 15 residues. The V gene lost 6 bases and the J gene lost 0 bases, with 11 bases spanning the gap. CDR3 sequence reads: CASSIETTNTGELFF. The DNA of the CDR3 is TGTGCCAGCAGCATCGAGACAACGAACACCGGGGAGCTGTTTTTT.

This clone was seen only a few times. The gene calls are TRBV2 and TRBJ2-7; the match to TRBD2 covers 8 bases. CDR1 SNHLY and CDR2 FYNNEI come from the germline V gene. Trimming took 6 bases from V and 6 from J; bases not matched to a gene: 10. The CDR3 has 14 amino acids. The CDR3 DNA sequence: TGTGCCAGCAGGGTACCGGGACTAGGTGGCGAGCAGTACTTC. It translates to CASRVPGLGGEQYF.

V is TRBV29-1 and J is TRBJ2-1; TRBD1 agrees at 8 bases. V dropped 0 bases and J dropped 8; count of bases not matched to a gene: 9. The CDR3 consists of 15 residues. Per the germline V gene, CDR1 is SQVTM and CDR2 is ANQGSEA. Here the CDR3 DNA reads TGCAGCGTTGAAGAGGCCCAGGGGGCGATTGATGAGCAGTTCTTC. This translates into CSVEEAQGAIDEQFF.

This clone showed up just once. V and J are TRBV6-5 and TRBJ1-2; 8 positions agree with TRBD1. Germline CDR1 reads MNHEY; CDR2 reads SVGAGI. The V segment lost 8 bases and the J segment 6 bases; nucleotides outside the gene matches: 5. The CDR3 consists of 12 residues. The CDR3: CASQDRVNGYTF. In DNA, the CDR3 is TGTGCCAGCCAGGACAGGGTAAATGGCTACACCTTC.

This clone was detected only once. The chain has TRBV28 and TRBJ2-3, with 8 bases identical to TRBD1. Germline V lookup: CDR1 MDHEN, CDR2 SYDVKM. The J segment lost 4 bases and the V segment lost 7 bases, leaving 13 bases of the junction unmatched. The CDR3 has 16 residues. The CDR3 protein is CASTPLGTGGPDTQYF. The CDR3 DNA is TGTGCCAGCACCCCTCTAGGGACAGGCGGCCCAGATACGCAGTATTTT.

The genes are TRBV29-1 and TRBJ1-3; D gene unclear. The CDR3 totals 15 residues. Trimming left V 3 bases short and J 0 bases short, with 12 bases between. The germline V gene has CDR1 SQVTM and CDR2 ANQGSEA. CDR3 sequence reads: CSVESPGGSGNTIYF. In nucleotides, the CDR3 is TGCAGCGTTGAGTCCCCCGGAGGCTCTGGAAACACCATATATTTT.

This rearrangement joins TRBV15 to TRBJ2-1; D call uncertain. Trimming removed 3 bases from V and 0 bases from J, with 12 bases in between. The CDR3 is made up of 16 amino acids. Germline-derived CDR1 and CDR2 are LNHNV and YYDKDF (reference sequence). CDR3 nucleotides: TGTGCCACCAGCAGGCACTCGGAGAGCTCCTACAATGAGCAGTTCTTC. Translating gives CATSRHSESSYNEQFF.

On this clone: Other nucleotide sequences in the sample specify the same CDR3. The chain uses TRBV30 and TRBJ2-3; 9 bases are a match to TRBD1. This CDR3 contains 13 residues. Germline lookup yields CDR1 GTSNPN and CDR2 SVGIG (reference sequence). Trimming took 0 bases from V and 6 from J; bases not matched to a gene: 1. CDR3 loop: CAWSVQGADTQYF. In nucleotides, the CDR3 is TGTGCCTGGAGTGTACAGGGGGCCGATACGCAGTATTTT. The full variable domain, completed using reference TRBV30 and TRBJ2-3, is SQTIHQWPATLVQPVGSPLSLECTVEGTSNPNLYWYRQAAGRGLQLLFYSVGIGQISSEVPQNLSASRPQDRQFILSSKKLLLSDSGFYLCAWSVQGADTQYFGPGTRLTVL.

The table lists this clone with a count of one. CDR3 bases: TGTGCCAGCAGCGTAGCGTTACTAGCGGGGCAAGAGACCCAGTACTTC. Translating it yields CASSVALLAGQETQYF. The chain is built from TRBV9 and TRBJ2-5, with 10 bases identical to TRBD2. The J segment lost 2 bases and the V segment lost 0 bases, leaving 4 bases of the junction unmatched. This CDR3 is built from 16 residues. Germline V CDR1 and CDR2: SGDLS, YYNGEE.